The clone carrying this TCR beta chain turned up a few times. Its antigen is undetermined. This sample stems from a study of early T cells in non-severe SARS-CoV-2 infection. Each cDNA molecule carried a unique molecular identifier. One entry per CDR3 protein, called by TCRdb with MiXCR from the 5' RACE reads. The table includes tens of thousands of distinct CDR3 sequences, about 10% detected once. Regarding the study as a whole: The study's VDJdb matching favored anti-spike CD8 responses and missed private and CD4 specificities.

The TCR originated in an adult who was a healthcare worker with PCR-confirmed SARS-CoV-2 infection or an uninfected control (not recorded which). The specimen comprised whole blood, sampled at baseline.

CDR3 nucleotides: TGTGCCTGGAGCAAACAGACAGGGTTCTATGGCTACACCTTC. Amino acids: CAWSKQTGFYGYTF. The chain carries TRBV30 and TRBJ1-2; 7 nucleotides agree with TRBD1. V shed 3 bases, J shed 4 bases, and the junction held 8 bases outside the gene matches. This CDR3 has 14 amino acids. The germline gives CDR1 GTSNPN, CDR2 SVGIG (reference sequence).